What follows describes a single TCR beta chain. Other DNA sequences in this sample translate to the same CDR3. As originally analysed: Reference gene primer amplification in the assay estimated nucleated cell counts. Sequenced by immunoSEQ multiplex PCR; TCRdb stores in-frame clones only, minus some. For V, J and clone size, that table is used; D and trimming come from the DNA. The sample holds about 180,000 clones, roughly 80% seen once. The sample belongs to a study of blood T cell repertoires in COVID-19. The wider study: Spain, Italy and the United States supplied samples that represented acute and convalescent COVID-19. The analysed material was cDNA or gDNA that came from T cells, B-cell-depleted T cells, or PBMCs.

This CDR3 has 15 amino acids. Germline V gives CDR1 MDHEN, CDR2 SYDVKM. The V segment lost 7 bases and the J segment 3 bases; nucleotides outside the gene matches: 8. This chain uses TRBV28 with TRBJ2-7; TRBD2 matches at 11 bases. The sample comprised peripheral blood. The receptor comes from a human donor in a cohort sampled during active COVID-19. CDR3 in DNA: TGTGCCAGCACCCACACGCTAGCGGGAGGCTACGAGCAGTACTTC. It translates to CASTHTLAGGYEQYF.